Below are 20 T cell receptor beta chains sequenced from a single sample in a study of blood T cell repertoires in COVID-19. The table came from immunoSEQ multiplex PCR; TCRdb's copy has only in-frame clones and leaves some out. The repertoire has 200,000 or so clones, roughly four fifths of them found once; the top ten carry 6.5% to 7%. Sequencing was done on a sample of peripheral blood. Receptor source: a human donor with acute or convalescent COVID-19. The donor label of this sample is uncertain.

V and J are TRBV5-1 and TRBJ2-5; D may be TRBD1 (6 bases). V was trimmed by 3 bases and J by 4 bases, leaving 13 bases between them. The CDR3 sequence is 14 residues long. Germline loops: CDR1 SGHRS, CDR2 YFSETQ. The CDR3 nucleotides are TGCGCCAGCAGCTCCGGGACACCTTTAGAGACCCAGTACTTC. Its translation: CASSSGTPLETQYF.

J is TRBJ2-5 and V is TRBV5-1, with 7 bases lining up with TRBD2. Per germline, CDR1 SGHRS and CDR2 YFSETQ. After removal of 0 bases from V and 4 bases from J, the junction contained 6 bases not matched to a gene. CDR3 length: 15 amino acids. In nucleotides, the CDR3 is TGCGCCAGCAGCTTGGAAGGCAGCGGGGTAGAGACCCAGTACTTC. It yields the protein CASSLEGSGVETQYF.

The chain is built from TRBV30 and TRBJ2-7; weak D call: TRBD2 (6 bases). CDR3 length: 12 amino acids. Germline values: CDR1 GTSNPN, CDR2 SVGIG (reference sequence). The V end was cut by 4 bases, the J end by 6 bases, with 13 bases between. CDR3 DNA: TGTGCCTGGACGGGGGTCTTCGGCGAGCAGTACTTC. This codes for CAWTGVFGEQYF.

The chain recombines TRBV18 with TRBJ1-2; 9 bases are shared with TRBD1. This CDR3 region has 16 residues. Germline assignment: CDR1 KGHSH and CDR2 LQKENI. V gave up 6 bases and J gave up 7 bases; unmatched junction bases: 15. This chain's CDR3 is CASSPSPGQGGSGYTF. DNA for the CDR3: TGTGCCAGCTCCCCTTCACCGGGACAGGGAGGCAGTGGCTACACCTTC.

CDR3 sequence (DNA): TGTGCCAGCAGCGACCAGGGGGCGCGTGGAAACACCATATATTTT. This sequence encodes CASSDQGARGNTIYF. This chain uses TRBV7-9 with TRBJ1-3, with 8 bases fitting TRBD1. CDR3 length: 15 residues. V lost 5 bases to trimming and J lost 3 bases; unmatched junction nucleotides: 6. CDR1 and CDR2 from the germline V gene are SEHNR and FQNEAQ (reference sequence).

This chain uses TRBV4-3 with TRBJ2-7; 8 bases match TRBD1. The V gene end was trimmed by 8 bases and the J gene end by 2 bases; junction bases not matched to a gene: 5. The CDR3 totals 13 residues. CDR1 and CDR2 from the germline V gene are LGHNA and YSLEER. CDR3: CASSRGRTYEQYF. The DNA of the CDR3 is TGCGCCAGCTCCAGGGGGCGAACCTACGAGCAGTACTTC.

This chain joins TRBV3-1 (or the pseudogene TRBV3-2) and TRBJ2-1, with D possibly matching TRBD2 (6 bases). The CDR3 runs 15 residues. V lost 4 bases to trimming and J lost 2 bases, with 12 bases between them. The germline CDR1 and CDR2 sequences are LGHDT and YNNKEL (reference sequence). The CDR3 spells CASSLSGSPYNEQFF. Written as DNA, the CDR3 is TGTGCCAGCAGCCTTAGCGGTTCCCCCTACAATGAGCAGTTCTTC.

The chain is built from TRBV6-5 and TRBJ1-5; TRBD1 matches at 9 bases. The CDR3 sequence is 14 residues long. With 6 bases clipped from V and 4 bases from J, the junction kept 4 bases outside the gene matches. CDR1 is MNHEY, CDR2 SVGAGI, per germline. The CDR3 bases are TGTGCCAGCAGCTTAGGGACAGGGAATCAGCCCCAGCATTTT. This encodes CASSLGTGNQPQHF.

The chain couples TRBV6-5 to TRBJ2-7; 11 bases match TRBD2. Germline V gives CDR1 MNHEY, CDR2 SVGAGI. V shed 7 bases, J shed 9 bases, and the junction held 8 bases outside the gene matches. The CDR3 spans 13 residues. CDR3 residues: CASNSGRASRQYF. CDR3 nucleotides: TGTGCCAGCAATAGCGGGAGGGCCTCCCGGCAGTACTTC.

Turning to this clone: The sample has other DNA sequences that encode this CDR3 too. This chain joins TRBV18 and TRBJ2-1, with 12 positions matching TRBD2. This CDR3 is built from 15 residues. Germline V CDR1 and CDR2: KGHSH, LQKENI. V was pared by 3 bases and J by 4 bases, with 1 base of the junction left unmatched. The CDR3 DNA follows: TGTGCCAGCTCACCCGGGACTAGCGGGTACAATGAGCAGTTCTTC. Amino acids: CASSPGTSGYNEQFF.

CDR3 protein: CASSLQVNTEAFF. For the CDR3, the DNA is TGTGCCAGCAGCTTACAGGTGAACACTGAAGCTTTCTTT. The J gene is TRBJ1-1, the V gene TRBV7-2; no firm D call. V was shortened by 2 bases and J by 0 bases, with 4 bases between the two germline ends. This CDR3 has 13 residues. Germline CDR1 SGHTA, CDR2 FQGNSA.

J is TRBJ2-7 and V is TRBV28; 9 nucleotides match TRBD2. The CDR3 is 15 amino acids. The germline gives CDR1 MDHEN, CDR2 SYDVKM. V dropped 6 bases and J dropped 2; count of bases not matched to a gene: 8. The CDR3: CASSAARGGAYEQYF. The CDR3 DNA reads as TGTGCCAGCAGCGCGGCGCGGGGGGGGGCCTACGAGCAGTACTTC.

The V gene is TRBV3-1 (or the pseudogene TRBV3-2), the J gene TRBJ1-2; TRBD1 might be the D (5 bases). Germline CDR1 reads LGHDT; CDR2 reads YNNKEL (reference sequence). There are 13 residues in the CDR3. The ends were cut back, 1 base at V and 8 bases at J, with 11 bases in the middle. The CDR3 DNA reads as TGTGCCAGCAGCCAAGTCGGCAGGGAAGGCTACACCTTC. Its translation is CASSQVGREGYTF.

The chain has TRBV27 and TRBJ2-2, with TRBD1 matching 7 bases. Looked up from germline, CDR1 is MNHEY and CDR2 is SMNVEV (reference sequence). The CDR3 loop spans 16 amino acids. The J segment lost 4 bases and the V segment lost 6 bases, leaving 11 bases of the junction unmatched. CDR3: CASSATTGRGTGELFF. The CDR3 nucleotides read TGTGCCAGCAGCGCAACGACAGGGCGCGGCACCGGGGAGCTGTTTTTT.

J is TRBJ1-1 and V is TRBV5-6; no reliable D call. This CDR3 is 16 amino acids long. Germline-derived CDR1 and CDR2 are SGHDT and YYEEEE. V lost 1 base to trimming and J lost 6 bases, with 19 bases between them. The CDR3 protein is CASSLNTAPRLAEAFF. The CDR3 bases are TGTGCCAGCAGCTTGAATACCGCGCCGAGACTGGCTGAAGCTTTCTTT.

The rearrangement uses TRBV2 and TRBJ2-7, with D perhaps TRBD2 (6 bases). This CDR3 is built from 13 residues. Germline loops: CDR1 SNHLY, CDR2 FYNNEI. Trimming stripped 4 bases from V and 3 bases from J, with 10 bases between. The DNA for the CDR3 is TGTGCCAGCAGTGTAGGGGAGGTCTACGAGCAGTACTTC. It translates to CASSVGEVYEQYF.

The chain couples TRBV5-4 to TRBJ2-1, with D perhaps matching TRBD2 (6 bases). V lost 3 bases and J lost 1, with 11 bases in between. CDR1 SGHNT and CDR2 YYREEE come from the germline V gene (reference sequence). The CDR3 has 15 amino acids. The CDR3 reads CASSSQRASYNEQFF. Here the CDR3 DNA reads TGTGCCAGCAGCTCCCAGCGGGCGTCCTACAATGAGCAGTTCTTC.

The V call is TRBV29-1, the J call TRBJ1-1, with D possibly TRBD1 on 6 matching bases. V lost 3 bases to trimming and J lost 6 bases, with 11 bases between them. The CDR3 sequence is 12 residues long. CDR1 SQVTM and CDR2 ANQGSEA come from the germline V gene. The CDR3 bases are TGCAGCGTTGAGAATGGGGGCCCTGAAGCTTTCTTT. As protein: CSVENGGPEAFF.

V usage is TRBV27 and J usage is TRBJ2-7, with 9 bases matching TRBD2. The V gene's germline CDR1 is MNHEY and CDR2 SMNVEV (reference sequence). The CDR3 runs to 15 residues. The J segment lost 2 bases and the V segment lost 2 bases, leaving 4 bases of the junction unmatched. CDR3 DNA sequence: TGTGCCAGCAGTTTAACGCGGGAGGGCCCCTACGAGCAGTACTTC. It is translated as CASSLTREGPYEQYF.

The chain links TRBV28 to TRBJ2-1, with 7 bases that match TRBD1. Germline loops: CDR1 MDHEN, CDR2 SYDVKM. Unmatched junction bases numbered 11, after V lost 7 bases and J lost 8 bases. The length of the CDR3 is 14 residues. The CDR3 spells CASTLVGGHDEQFF. CDR3 nucleotides: TGTGCCAGCACCCTGGTAGGGGGCCACGATGAGCAGTTCTTC.